Included here is one TCR beta chain sequence, with context. What it binds is not known. These data belong to a study of CD8 T cells in ankylosing spondylitis. Germline V gene data show CDR1 as LGHNA and CDR2 as YNFKEQ. V was shortened by 4 bases and J by 5 bases, with 8 bases between the two germline ends. The CDR3 has 13 amino acids. TCRdb processed the 5' RACE reads anew with MiXCR; each CDR3 protein has one entry. The data show a few hundred thousand distinct CDR3 sequences, with roughly 17% seen just once and over 0.9% held by the top ten. The study's findings and limits: About 8 highly homologous variants made up a TCR beta motif that seemed to typify ankylosing spondylitis blood. Certain motif variants had earlier appeared in reactive arthritis synovial fluid and blood.

This TCR came from a male donor with ankylosing spondylitis. The chain joins TRBV4-2 to TRBJ2-2; D gene uncertain. Sequences were obtained from blood, either unsorted or a sorted T cell fraction (not recorded which). This chain's CDR3 is CASSREWTGELFF. CDR3 sequence (DNA): TGTGCCAGCAGCCGAGAGTGGACCGGGGAGCTGTTTTTT.